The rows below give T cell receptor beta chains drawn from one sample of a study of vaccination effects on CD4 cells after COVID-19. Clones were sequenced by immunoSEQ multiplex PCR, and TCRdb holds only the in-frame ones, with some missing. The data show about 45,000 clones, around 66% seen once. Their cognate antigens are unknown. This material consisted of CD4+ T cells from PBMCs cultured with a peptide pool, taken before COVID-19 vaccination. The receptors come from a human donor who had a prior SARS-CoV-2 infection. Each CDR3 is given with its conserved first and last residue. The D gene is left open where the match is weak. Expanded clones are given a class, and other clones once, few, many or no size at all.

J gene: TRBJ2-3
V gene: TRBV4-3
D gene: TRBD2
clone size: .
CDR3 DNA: TGCGCCAGCAGCCAAGAGGGTTCATTAGCGGGAGGGTTGACAGATACGCAGTATTTT
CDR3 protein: CASSQEGSLAGGLTDTQYF

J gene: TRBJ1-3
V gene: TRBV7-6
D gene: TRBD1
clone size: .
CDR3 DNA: TGTGCCAGCAGCTCCCATACAGGGGGGAGCTCTGGAAACACCATATATTTT
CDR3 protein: CASSSHTGGSSGNTIYF

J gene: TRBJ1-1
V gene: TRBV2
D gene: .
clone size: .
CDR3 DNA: TGTGCCAGCAGCAGGGAGGAAGGGACTGAAGCTTTCTTT
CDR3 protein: CASSREEGTEAFF

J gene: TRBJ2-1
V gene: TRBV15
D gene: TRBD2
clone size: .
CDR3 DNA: TGTGCCACCAGCAGAGTCTTTGGCCTAAGCGGGAGCAATGAGCAGTTCTTC
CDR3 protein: CATSRVFGLSGSNEQFF

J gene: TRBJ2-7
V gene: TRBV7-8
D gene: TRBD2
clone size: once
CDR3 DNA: TGTGCCAGCAGCCAGGGACTAGATTACGAGCAGTACTTC
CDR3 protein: CASSQGLDYEQYF

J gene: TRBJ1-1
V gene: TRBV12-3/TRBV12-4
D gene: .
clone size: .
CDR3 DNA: TGTGCCAGCAGTCTCCAGGGGAACACTGAAGCTTTCTTT
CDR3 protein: CASSLQGNTEAFF

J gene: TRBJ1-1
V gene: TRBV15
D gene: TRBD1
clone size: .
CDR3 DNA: TGTGCCACCAGCAGCGGGACAGGGCCGAACACTGAAGCTTTCTTT
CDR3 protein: CATSSGTGPNTEAFF

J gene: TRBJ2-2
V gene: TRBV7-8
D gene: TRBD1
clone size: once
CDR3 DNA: TGTGCCAGCAGCTTAGGTCCGGGACAGGGCGCCGGAGAGCTGTTTTTT
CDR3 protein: CASSLGPGQGAGELFF

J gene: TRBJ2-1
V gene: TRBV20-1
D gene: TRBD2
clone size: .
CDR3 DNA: TGCAGTGCCCGAGCGGGGGATGAGCAGTTCTTC
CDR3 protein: CSARAGDEQFF

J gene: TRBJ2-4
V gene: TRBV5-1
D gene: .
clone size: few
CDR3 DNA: TGCGCCAGCAGCTTGGTGACGGGGTATGAAGGCTCTCGGTACTTC
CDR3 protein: CASSLVTGYEGSRYF

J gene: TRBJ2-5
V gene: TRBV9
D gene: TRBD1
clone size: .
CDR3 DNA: TGTGCCAGCAGCGTAGAAGGGGGCGATTGGGAGACCCAGTACTTC
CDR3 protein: CASSVEGGDWETQYF

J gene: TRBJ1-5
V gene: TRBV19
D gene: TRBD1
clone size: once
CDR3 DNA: TGTGCCAGTAGTATACTACCCAGGACAGGGGTAATGTCCTATAGCAATCAGCCCCAGCATTTT
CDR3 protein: CASSILPRTGVMSYSNQPQHF

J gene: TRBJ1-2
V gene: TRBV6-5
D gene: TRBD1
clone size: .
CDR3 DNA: TGTGCCAGCAGTTACTCGACAGGGGGCGCCTACACCTTC
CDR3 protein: CASSYSTGGAYTF

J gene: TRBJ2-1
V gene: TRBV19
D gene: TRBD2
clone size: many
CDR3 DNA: TGTGCCAGTAGCACCGGGACTAGCGGGGGGGGGAAGCAGTTCTTC
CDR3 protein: CASSTGTSGGGKQFF

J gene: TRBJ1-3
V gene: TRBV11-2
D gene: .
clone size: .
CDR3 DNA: TGTGCCAGCAGCTTATTCAACTCTGGAAACACCATATATTTT
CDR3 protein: CASSLFNSGNTIYF

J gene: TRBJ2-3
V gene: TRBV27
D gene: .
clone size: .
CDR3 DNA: TGTGCCAGCAGCCGAGCCCAATGGGATACGCAGTATTTT
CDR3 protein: CASSRAQWDTQYF

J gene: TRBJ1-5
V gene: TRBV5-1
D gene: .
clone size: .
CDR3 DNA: TGCGCCAGCAGCTTGAGTAGGCAGTTTAGCAATCAGCCCCAGCATTTT
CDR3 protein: CASSLSRQFSNQPQHF

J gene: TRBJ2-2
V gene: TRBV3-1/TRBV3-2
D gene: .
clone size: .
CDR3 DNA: TGTGCCAGCAGATCTATTGGGGGTGGAGCTAACACCGGGGAGCTGTTTTTT
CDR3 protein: CASRSIGGGANTGELFF

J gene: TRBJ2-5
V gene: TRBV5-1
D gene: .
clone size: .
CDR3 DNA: TGCGCCAGCAGCTTGGCCCAAATCCAAGAGACCCAGTACTTC
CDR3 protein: CASSLAQIQETQYF

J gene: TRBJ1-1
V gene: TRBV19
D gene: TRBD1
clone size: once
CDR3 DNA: TGTGCCAGTAGTGCCAGGGGGGGCAACACTGAAGCTTTCTTT
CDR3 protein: CASSARGGNTEAFF

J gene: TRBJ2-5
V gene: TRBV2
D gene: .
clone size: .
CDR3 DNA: TGTGCCAGCTCCGGAGACCAAGAGACCCAGTACTTC
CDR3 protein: CASSGDQETQYF

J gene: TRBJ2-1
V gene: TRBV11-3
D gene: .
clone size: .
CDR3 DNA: TGTGCCAGCAGCCCCCCTAGCGCGCGGTGGCAGTTCTTC
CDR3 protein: CASSPPSARWQFF

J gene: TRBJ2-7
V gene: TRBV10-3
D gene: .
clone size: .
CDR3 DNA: TGTGCCATCAGTGGTGACAGCGAGCAGTACTTC
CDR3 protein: CAISGDSEQYF

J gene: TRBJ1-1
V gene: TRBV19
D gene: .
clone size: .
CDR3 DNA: TGTGCCAGTAGTATTTGGCAGGGTAGCACTGAAGCTTTCTTT
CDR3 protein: CASSIWQGSTEAFF

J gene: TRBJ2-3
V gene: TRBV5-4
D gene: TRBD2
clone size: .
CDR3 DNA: TGTGCCAGCAGCTTGGGCCTTAACGGGAGGTCAGATACGCAGTATTTT
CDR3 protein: CASSLGLNGRSDTQYF

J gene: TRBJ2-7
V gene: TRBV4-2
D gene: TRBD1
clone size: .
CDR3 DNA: TGTGCCAGCAGCCAAGAGGGTCTGATTGGGTGGGGGACAGGGAAATCCTACGAGCAGTACTTC
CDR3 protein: CASSQEGLIGWGTGKSYEQYF

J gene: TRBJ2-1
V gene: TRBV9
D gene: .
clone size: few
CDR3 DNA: TGTGCCAGCAGCGAGCGCGGGCCGACCTACAATGAGCAGTTCTTC
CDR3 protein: CASSERGPTYNEQFF

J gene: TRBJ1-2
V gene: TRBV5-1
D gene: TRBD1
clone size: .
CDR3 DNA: TGCGCCAGCAGCTTGCCACAGGGGGCAGGTGGCTACACCTTC
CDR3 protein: CASSLPQGAGGYTF

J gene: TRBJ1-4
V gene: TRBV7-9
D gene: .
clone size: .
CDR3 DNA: TGTGCCAGCAGCCCAGACAGATCCGTGTATATTGAAAAACTGTTTTTT
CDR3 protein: CASSPDRSVYIEKLFF

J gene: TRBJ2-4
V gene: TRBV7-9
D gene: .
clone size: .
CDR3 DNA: TGTGCCAGCAGCTTAGCCGATTGGACAGACCCAGCCAAAAACATTCAGTACTTC
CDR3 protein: CASSLADWTDPAKNIQYF

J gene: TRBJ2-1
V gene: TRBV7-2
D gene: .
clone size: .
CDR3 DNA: TGTGCCAGCAGCTTAAGAGGGGTATACAATGAGCAGTTCTTC
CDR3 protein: CASSLRGVYNEQFF

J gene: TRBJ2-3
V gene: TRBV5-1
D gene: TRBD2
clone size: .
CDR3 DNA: TGCGCCAGCAGCTTGGGAGTAGCGGGGGGGATCCATACGCAGTATTTT
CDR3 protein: CASSLGVAGGIHTQYF

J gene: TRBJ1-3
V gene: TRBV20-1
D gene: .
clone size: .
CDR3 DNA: TGCAGTGCTCTGGGAAACACCATATATTTT
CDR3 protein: CSALGNTIYF

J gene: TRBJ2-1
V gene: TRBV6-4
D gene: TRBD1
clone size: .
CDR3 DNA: TGTGCCAGCAGTCCCGACCCCCGAGGGGGGACAGGCAAGTTCTTC
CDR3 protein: CASSPDPRGGTGKFF

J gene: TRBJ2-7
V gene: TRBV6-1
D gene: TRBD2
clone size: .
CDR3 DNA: TGTGCCAGCAGTGAAATGGGGGGGTTGGGTTACGAGCAGTACTTC
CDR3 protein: CASSEMGGLGYEQYF

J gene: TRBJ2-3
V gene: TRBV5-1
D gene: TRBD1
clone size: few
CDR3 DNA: TGCGCCAGCAGCCAACGGTTGACAGGGCCTAGCACAGATACGCAGTATTTT
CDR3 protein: CASSQRLTGPSTDTQYF

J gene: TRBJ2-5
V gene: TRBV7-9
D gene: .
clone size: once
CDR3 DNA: TGTGCCAGCAGCTTAGCATCAGATACCCAGTACTTC
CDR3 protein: CASSLASDTQYF

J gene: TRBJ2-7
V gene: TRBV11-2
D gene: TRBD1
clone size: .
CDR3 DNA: TGTGCCAGCAGCCCCAGGTCCTATTGGACAGGGTATGAGCAGTACTTC
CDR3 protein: CASSPRSYWTGYEQYF

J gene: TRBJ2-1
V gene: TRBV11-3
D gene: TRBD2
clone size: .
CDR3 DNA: TGTGCCAGCAGCGGAGGAAGCGGGACTAGCGGTGAGCAGTTCTTC
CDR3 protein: CASSGGSGTSGEQFF

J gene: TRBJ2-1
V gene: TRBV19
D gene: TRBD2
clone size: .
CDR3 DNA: TGTGCCAGTAGCGATAGCGGGAGGGCCCACAATGAGCAGTTCTTC
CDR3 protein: CASSDSGRAHNEQFF

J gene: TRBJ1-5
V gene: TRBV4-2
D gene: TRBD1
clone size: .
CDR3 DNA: TGTGCCAGCAGCCAAGATCGAGGGGGCGGAGGGGGGGGACAGCCCCAGCATTTT
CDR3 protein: CASSQDRGGGGGGQPQHF

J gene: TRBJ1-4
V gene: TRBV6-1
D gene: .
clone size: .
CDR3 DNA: TGTGCCAGCAGTGAAGGGACAGATGTTGAAAAACTGTTTTTT
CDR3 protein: CASSEGTDVEKLFF

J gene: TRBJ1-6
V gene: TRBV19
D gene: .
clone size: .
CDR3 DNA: TGTGCCGGATACGGGGGACCCTATAATTCACCCCTCCACTTT
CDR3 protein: CAGYGGPYNSPLHF

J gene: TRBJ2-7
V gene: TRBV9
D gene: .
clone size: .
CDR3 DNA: TGTGCCAGCAGCGTAAACCCCGGCGACGAGCAGTACTTC
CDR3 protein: CASSVNPGDEQYF

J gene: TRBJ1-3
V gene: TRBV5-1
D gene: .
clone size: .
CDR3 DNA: TGCGCCAGCAGCCCACCAGAGAGCTCTGGAAACACCATATATTTT
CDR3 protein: CASSPPESSGNTIYF

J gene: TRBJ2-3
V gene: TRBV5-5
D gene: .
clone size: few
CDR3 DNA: TGTGCCAGCAGGCACCGGGACAGCACAGATACGCAGTATTTT
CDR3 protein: CASRHRDSTDTQYF

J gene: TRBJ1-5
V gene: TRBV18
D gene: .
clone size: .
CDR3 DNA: TGTGCCAGCTCTCCCACGTCGGGGGAGGGTCAGCCCCAGCATTTT
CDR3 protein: CASSPTSGEGQPQHF

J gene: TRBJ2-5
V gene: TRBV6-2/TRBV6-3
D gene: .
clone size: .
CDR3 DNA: TGTGCCAGCAGTTACCCCGGACGGGAGACCCAGTACTTC
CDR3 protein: CASSYPGRETQYF

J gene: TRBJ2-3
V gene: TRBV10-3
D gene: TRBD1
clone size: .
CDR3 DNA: TGTGCCATCAGTTGGGACAGGGTGACAGATACGCAGTATTTT
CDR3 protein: CAISWDRVTDTQYF

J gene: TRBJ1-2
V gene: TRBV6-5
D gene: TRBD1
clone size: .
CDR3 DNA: TGTGCCAGCTGGACAGGGGGTGTGGGAGGAGGCTACACCTTC
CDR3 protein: CASWTGGVGGGYTF

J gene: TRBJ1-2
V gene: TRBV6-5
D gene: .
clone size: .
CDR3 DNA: TGTGCCAGCAGTTCACAACAGGGTTGGGCTATTCGCTACACCTTC
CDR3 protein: CASSSQQGWAIRYTF

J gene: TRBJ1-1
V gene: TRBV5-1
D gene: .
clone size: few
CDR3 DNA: TGCGCCAGCAGCTCACAGGGAGAGGGCACTGAAGCTTTCTTT
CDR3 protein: CASSSQGEGTEAFF

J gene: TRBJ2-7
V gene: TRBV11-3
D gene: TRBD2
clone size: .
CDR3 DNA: TGTGCCAGCAGCCCCAGCGGGAGAGCCTCCTACGAGCAGTACTTC
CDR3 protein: CASSPSGRASYEQYF